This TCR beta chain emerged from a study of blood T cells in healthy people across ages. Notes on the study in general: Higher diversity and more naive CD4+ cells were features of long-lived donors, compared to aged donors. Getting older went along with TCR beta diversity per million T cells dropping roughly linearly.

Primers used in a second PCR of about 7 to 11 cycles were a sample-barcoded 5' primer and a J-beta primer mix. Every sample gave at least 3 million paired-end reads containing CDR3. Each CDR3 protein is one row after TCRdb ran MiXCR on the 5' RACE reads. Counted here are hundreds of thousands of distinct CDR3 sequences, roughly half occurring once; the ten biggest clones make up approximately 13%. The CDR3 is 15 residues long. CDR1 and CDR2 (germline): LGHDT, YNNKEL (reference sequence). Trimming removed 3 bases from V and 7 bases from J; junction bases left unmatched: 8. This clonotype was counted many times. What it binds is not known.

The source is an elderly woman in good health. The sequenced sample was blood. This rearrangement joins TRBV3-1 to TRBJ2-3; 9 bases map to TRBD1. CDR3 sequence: CASSHLRDRDHTQYF. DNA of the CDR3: TGTGCCAGCAGCCACCTCCGGGACAGGGATCATACGCAGTATTTT.